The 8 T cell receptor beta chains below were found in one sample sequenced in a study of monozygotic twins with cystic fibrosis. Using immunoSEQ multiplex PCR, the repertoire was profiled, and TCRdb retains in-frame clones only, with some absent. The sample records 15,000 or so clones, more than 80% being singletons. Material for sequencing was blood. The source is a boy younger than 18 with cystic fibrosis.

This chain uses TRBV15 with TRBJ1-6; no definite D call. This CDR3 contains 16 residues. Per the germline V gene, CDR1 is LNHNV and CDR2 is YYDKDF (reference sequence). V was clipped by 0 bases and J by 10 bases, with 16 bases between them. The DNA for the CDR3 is TGTGCCACCAGCAGAGATCCCCCACCTAAGCAGTCACCCCTCCACTTT. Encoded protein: CATSRDPPPKQSPLHF.

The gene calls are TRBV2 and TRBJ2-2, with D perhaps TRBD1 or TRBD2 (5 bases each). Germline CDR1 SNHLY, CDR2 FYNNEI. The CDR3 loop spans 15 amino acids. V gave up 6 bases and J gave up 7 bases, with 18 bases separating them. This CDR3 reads CASRGEKRTVGELFF. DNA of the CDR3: TGTGCCAGCAGGGGGGAGAAGAGGACCGTCGGGGAGCTGTTTTTT.

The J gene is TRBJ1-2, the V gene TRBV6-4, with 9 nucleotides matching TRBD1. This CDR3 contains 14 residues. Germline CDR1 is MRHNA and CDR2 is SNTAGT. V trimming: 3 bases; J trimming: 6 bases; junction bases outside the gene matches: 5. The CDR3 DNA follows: TGTGCCAGCAGTGAAACAGGGGGCGGTGATGGCTACACCTTC. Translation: CASSETGGGDGYTF.

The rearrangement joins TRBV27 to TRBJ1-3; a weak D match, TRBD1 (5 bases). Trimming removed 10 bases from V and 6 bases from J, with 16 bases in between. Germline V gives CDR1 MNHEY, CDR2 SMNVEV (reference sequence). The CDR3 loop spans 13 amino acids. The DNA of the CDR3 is TGTGCCACTAGAGGGACGGGAGAAAACACCATATATTTT. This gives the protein CATRGTGENTIYF.

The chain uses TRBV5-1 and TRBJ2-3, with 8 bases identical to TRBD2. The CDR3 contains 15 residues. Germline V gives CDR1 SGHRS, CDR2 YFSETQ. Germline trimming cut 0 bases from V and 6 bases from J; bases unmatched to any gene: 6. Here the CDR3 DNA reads TGCGCCAGCAGCTTGGGCAGAGCGGGAGCGGATACGCAGTATTTT. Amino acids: CASSLGRAGADTQYF.

CDR3 region: CASTPTGTLNTEAFF. Here the CDR3 DNA reads TGTGCCAGCACCCCCACCGGGACGCTAAACACTGAAGCTTTCTTT. V usage is TRBV5-4 and J usage is TRBJ1-1, with a weak D call TRBD1 (5 bases). V was cut by 6 bases and J by 2 bases, with 17 bases left in between. The CDR3 is made up of 15 amino acids. CDR1 is SGHNT, CDR2 YYREEE, per germline (reference sequence).

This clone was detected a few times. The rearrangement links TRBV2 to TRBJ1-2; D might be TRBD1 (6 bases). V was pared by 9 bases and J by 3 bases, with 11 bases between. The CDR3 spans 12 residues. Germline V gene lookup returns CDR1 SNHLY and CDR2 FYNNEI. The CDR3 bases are TGTGCCAGAAGGACAGAGTACTATGGCTACACCTTC. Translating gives CARRTEYYGYTF.

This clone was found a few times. CDR3 in amino acids: CASSRPDSHYGYTF. The CDR3 region has the DNA TGCGCCAGCAGCCGACCGGACAGTCACTATGGCTACACCTTC. The chain couples TRBV4-1 to TRBJ1-2, with D possibly being TRBD1 (6 bases). The CDR3 contains 14 residues. In germline, CDR1 is MGHRA, CDR2 YSYEKL. V shed 4 bases and J shed 3 bases, with 12 bases lying between them.